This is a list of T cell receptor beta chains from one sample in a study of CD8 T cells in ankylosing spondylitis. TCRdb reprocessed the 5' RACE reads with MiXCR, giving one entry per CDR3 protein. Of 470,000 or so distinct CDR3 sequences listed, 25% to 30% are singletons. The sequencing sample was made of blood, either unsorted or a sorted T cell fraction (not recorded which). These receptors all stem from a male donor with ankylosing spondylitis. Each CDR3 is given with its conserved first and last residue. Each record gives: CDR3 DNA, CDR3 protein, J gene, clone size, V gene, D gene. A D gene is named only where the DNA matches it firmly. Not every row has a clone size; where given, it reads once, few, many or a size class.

cdr3_nt: TGCAGCGTTGGGACCGTCAATGAGCAGTTCTTC; cdr3_aa: CSVGTVNEQFF; j_call: TRBJ2-1; clone_size: NA; v_call: TRBV29-1; d_call: NA
cdr3_nt: TGCGCCAGCAGCCACGGACAGGGGGCGGGAGAGACTGAAGCTTTCTTT; cdr3_aa: CASSHGQGAGETEAFF; j_call: TRBJ1-1; clone_size: many; v_call: TRBV4-1; d_call: TRBD1
cdr3_nt: TGTGCCACCAGCGACCGGGACAGAAATATTTTT; cdr3_aa: CATSDRDRNIF; j_call: TRBJ2-2; clone_size: NA; v_call: TRBV15; d_call: TRBD1
cdr3_nt: TGCAGCGTTGCTAGCGGGAGTACGAATGAGCAGTTCTTC; cdr3_aa: CSVASGSTNEQFF; j_call: TRBJ2-1; clone_size: few; v_call: TRBV29-1; d_call: TRBD2
cdr3_nt: TGTGCCAGCACCCAAGAGGGAGAAGCTTTCTTT; cdr3_aa: CASTQEGEAFF; j_call: TRBJ1-1; clone_size: few; v_call: TRBV3-1; d_call: NA
cdr3_nt: TGTGCCAGCAGCTTAGGAGATACGGGCCTACAAGAGGCCTTC; cdr3_aa: CASSLGDTGLQEAF; j_call: TRBJ2-1; clone_size: few; v_call: TRBV7-8; d_call: NA
cdr3_nt: TGTGCCAGCAGCTTACCCAGGGGGCATCAGCCCCAGCATTTT; cdr3_aa: CASSLPRGHQPQHF; j_call: TRBJ1-5; clone_size: NA; v_call: TRBV11-3; d_call: TRBD1
cdr3_nt: TGTGCCACCAGTCCTGCGACAGGGGGGATTCGGGAGCAGTTCTTC; cdr3_aa: CATSPATGGIREQFF; j_call: TRBJ2-1; clone_size: NA; v_call: TRBV24-1; d_call: TRBD1
cdr3_nt: TGTGCCAGCAGCAAAACCTATTTGACAGGAGACGCAACAGATACGCAGTATTTT; cdr3_aa: CASSKTYLTGDATDTQYF; j_call: TRBJ2-3; clone_size: few; v_call: TRBV21-1; d_call: NA
cdr3_nt: TGTGCCAGCAGTGGCCGGGACAACCTGTTTTTT; cdr3_aa: CASSGRDNLFF; j_call: TRBJ1-4; clone_size: few; v_call: TRBV6-6; d_call: NA
cdr3_nt: TGCGCCAGCAGCTCCCCGGGGCAAAAACTGTTTTTT; cdr3_aa: CASSSPGQKLFF; j_call: TRBJ1-4; clone_size: few; v_call: TRBV5-1; d_call: NA
cdr3_nt: TGCAGTGCCAGCCAAGGGGGAGTCTCTGAGGGCTACAATGAGCAGTTCTTC; cdr3_aa: CSASQGGVSEGYNEQFF; j_call: TRBJ2-1; clone_size: few; v_call: TRBV20-1; d_call: NA
cdr3_nt: TGCGCCAGCAGCCCGACTGCAGGGGTTGATGGAAACACCATATATTTT; cdr3_aa: CASSPTAGVDGNTIYF; j_call: TRBJ1-3; clone_size: few; v_call: TRBV5-1; d_call: NA
cdr3_nt: TGCGCCAGCAGCAAAATGGGGACTAGCGGGTTGGAGACCCAGTACTTC; cdr3_aa: CASSKMGTSGLETQYF; j_call: TRBJ2-5; clone_size: many; v_call: TRBV4-1; d_call: TRBD2
cdr3_nt: TGTGCCATCAGGGCGGGACAGGACGGCGGGGAGCTGTTTTTT; cdr3_aa: CAIRAGQDGGELFF; j_call: TRBJ2-2; clone_size: few; v_call: TRBV10-3; d_call: TRBD1
cdr3_nt: TGTGCCAGCGGCCTAGGACAGGGATTCTACGAGCAGTACTTC; cdr3_aa: CASGLGQGFYEQYF; j_call: TRBJ2-7; clone_size: few; v_call: TRBV27; d_call: TRBD1
cdr3_nt: TGTGCCAGCACCTTTTCGGGGACAGGCGACGGCAATACGCAGTATTTT; cdr3_aa: CASTFSGTGDGNTQYF; j_call: TRBJ2-3; clone_size: few; v_call: TRBV7-9; d_call: TRBD1
cdr3_nt: TGTGCCAGCAGCTTCCTGGCATCCGAGCAGTACTTC; cdr3_aa: CASSFLASEQYF; j_call: TRBJ2-7; clone_size: few; v_call: TRBV7-2; d_call: NA
cdr3_nt: TGTGCCAGCAGTGAGTCGCTACAGGGGACCCATGAAAAACTGTTTTTT; cdr3_aa: CASSESLQGTHEKLFF; j_call: TRBJ1-4; clone_size: NA; v_call: TRBV25-1; d_call: TRBD1
cdr3_nt: TGTGCCAGCAGTCCCAACCCGGGACTCTATGGCTACACCTTC; cdr3_aa: CASSPNPGLYGYTF; j_call: TRBJ1-2; clone_size: few; v_call: TRBV12-3/TRBV12-4; d_call: NA
cdr3_nt: TGCAGTGCAACTAGCGGGAGGGAGAGCTCCTACAATGAGCAGTTCTTC; cdr3_aa: CSATSGRESSYNEQFF; j_call: TRBJ2-1; clone_size: few; v_call: TRBV20-1; d_call: TRBD2
cdr3_nt: TGCAGTGCTAGAACCCGGACAGGGGCAGGGACTGAAGCTTTCTTT; cdr3_aa: CSARTRTGAGTEAFF; j_call: TRBJ1-1; clone_size: few; v_call: TRBV20-1; d_call: TRBD1
cdr3_nt: TGTGCCAGCAGCTTAGCCTACATCGAAACAAACACTGAAGCTTTCTTT; cdr3_aa: CASSLAYIETNTEAFF; j_call: TRBJ1-1; clone_size: NA; v_call: TRBV7-9; d_call: NA
cdr3_nt: TGTGCCAGCAGCCCCCTCGCTGGAAACACCATATATTTT; cdr3_aa: CASSPLAGNTIYF; j_call: TRBJ1-3; clone_size: NA; v_call: TRBV5-6; d_call: NA
cdr3_nt: TGCAGCGTCAGAAGTGGGTGGGCGAACACTGAAGCTTTCTTT; cdr3_aa: CSVRSGWANTEAFF; j_call: TRBJ1-1; clone_size: few; v_call: TRBV29-1; d_call: NA
cdr3_nt: TGTGCCAGCACTAGGGAGGGGGATGGCTACACCTTC; cdr3_aa: CASTREGDGYTF; j_call: TRBJ1-2; clone_size: few; v_call: TRBV12-3/TRBV12-4; d_call: NA
cdr3_nt: TGTGCCAGCAGCCGGACAGGGCTTTACGGTGGCTACACCTTC; cdr3_aa: CASSRTGLYGGYTF; j_call: TRBJ1-2; clone_size: few; v_call: TRBV7-9; d_call: TRBD1
cdr3_nt: TGTGCCATCAGTGAGACCGCCAACACTGAAGCTTTCTTT; cdr3_aa: CAISETANTEAFF; j_call: TRBJ1-1; clone_size: NA; v_call: TRBV10-3; d_call: NA
cdr3_nt: TGCGCCAGCAGCTCTGTGGGACTAGCAGGGGAGACCCAGTACTTC; cdr3_aa: CASSSVGLAGETQYF; j_call: TRBJ2-5; clone_size: NA; v_call: TRBV5-1; d_call: TRBD2
cdr3_nt: TGTGCCACCAGCAGAGCGGACAGGTTAAGGGAAAAACTGTTTTTT; cdr3_aa: CATSRADRLREKLFF; j_call: TRBJ1-4; clone_size: NA; v_call: TRBV15; d_call: TRBD1
cdr3_nt: TGTGCCAGCAGTTCATCGGGACGCGACGTGGATGAGCAGTTCTTC; cdr3_aa: CASSSSGRDVDEQFF; j_call: TRBJ2-1; clone_size: few; v_call: TRBV12-3/TRBV12-4; d_call: NA
cdr3_nt: TGTGCCATCAGGGACAGGGGGTCGAACACTGAAGCTTTCTTT; cdr3_aa: CAIRDRGSNTEAFF; j_call: TRBJ1-1; clone_size: few; v_call: TRBV10-3; d_call: TRBD1
cdr3_nt: TGCAGTGCTAGAAAGTCGGGGAGGACGGATACGCAGTATTTT; cdr3_aa: CSARKSGRTDTQYF; j_call: TRBJ2-3; clone_size: NA; v_call: TRBV20-1; d_call: NA
cdr3_nt: TGTGCCAGCGGCTCGACAGGAATCGGCACTGAAGCTTTCTTT; cdr3_aa: CASGSTGIGTEAFF; j_call: TRBJ1-1; clone_size: NA; v_call: TRBV2; d_call: NA
cdr3_nt: TGTGCCACCAGAACGAGGGGGGAGAGTACAGATACGCAGTATTTT; cdr3_aa: CATRTRGESTDTQYF; j_call: TRBJ2-3; clone_size: few; v_call: TRBV15; d_call: NA
cdr3_nt: TGTGCCAGCAGGGACCGGGACAGAGGATCACCCCTCCACTTT; cdr3_aa: CASRDRDRGSPLHF; j_call: TRBJ1-6; clone_size: NA; v_call: TRBV3-1; d_call: TRBD1
cdr3_nt: TGTGCCAGCAGCTTGACAGGGGTTACTAACACCGGGGAGCTGTTTTTT; cdr3_aa: CASSLTGVTNTGELFF; j_call: TRBJ2-2; clone_size: NA; v_call: TRBV11-2; d_call: TRBD1
cdr3_nt: TGCAGTGCTCGGGGCGCGAACACTGAAGCTTTCTTT; cdr3_aa: CSARGANTEAFF; j_call: TRBJ1-1; clone_size: NA; v_call: TRBV20-1; d_call: NA
cdr3_nt: TGTGCCTGGAGTAAGAGAGTTGAAGCTTTCTTT; cdr3_aa: CAWSKRVEAFF; j_call: TRBJ1-1; clone_size: NA; v_call: TRBV30; d_call: NA
cdr3_nt: TGCGCCAGCAGCTCGGGACAGCCCAACACCGGGGAGCTGTTTTTT; cdr3_aa: CASSSGQPNTGELFF; j_call: TRBJ2-2; clone_size: few; v_call: TRBV5-1; d_call: TRBD1